This T cell receptor (beta chain) was recovered during a study of Ad26.COV2.S vaccination and SARS-CoV-2 variants. Study outcomes and limitations: Vaccine and placebo groups showed comparable non-spike TCR breadth. Breadth and depth estimates from TCRs may understate total T cell responses.

Indicated treatment: 15 to 20 received Ad26.COV2.S at low or high dose, single or two shots; 5 received placebo; per-sample allocation not given. The investigators took samples on day 63 after the first vaccine or placebo injection. An Ad26 vector that expressed Wuhan-strain SARS-CoV-2 spike constituted the vaccine. Measured with immunoSEQ multiplex PCR; TCRdb has only the in-frame clones, and not every one. Of about 470,000 clones in the sample, 90% are singletons; the top ten hold around 4.5%. Comments on this clone: Its antigen is still unknown.

Germline lookup yields CDR1 SGHTA and CDR2 FQGNSA. The CDR3 is 16 residues long. The V and J ends lost 4 bases and 0 bases respectively, with 13 bases between them. The TCR originated in a person between 18 and 65 years old who received the Ad26.COV2.S COVID-19 vaccine or a placebo. The rearrangement joins TRBV7-2 to TRBJ1-3; D gene unclear. The specimen was peripheral blood, collected in a trial of Ad26.COV2.S vaccine versus placebo. The CDR3: CASSYESLHSGNTIYF. DNA of the CDR3: TGTGCCAGCAGCTACGAATCATTGCACTCTGGAAACACCATATATTTT. The variable domain in full, completed from reference TRBV7-2 and TRBJ1-3, reads GAGVSQSPSNKVTEKGKDVELRCDPISGHTALYWYRQSLGQGLEFLIYFQGNSAPDKSGLPSDRFSAERTGGSVSTLTIQRTQQEDSAVYLCASSYESLHSGNTIYFGEGSWLTVV.